Below are 2 T cell receptor beta chains sequenced from a single sample in a study of blood T cell repertoires in COVID-19. The table came from immunoSEQ multiplex PCR; TCRdb's copy has only in-frame clones and leaves some out. This repertoire shows about 34,000 clones, about 90% found once; its top ten account for around 5.8%. Source material: peripheral blood. The source is a woman aged 80 or over with acute or convalescent COVID-19.

The chain is built from TRBV5-4 and TRBJ2-3; 8 bases map to TRBD2. The V segment lost 4 bases and the J segment 4 bases; nucleotides outside the gene matches: 2. Germline loops: CDR1 SGHNT, CDR2 YYREEE (reference sequence). CDR3 length: 13 amino acids. CDR3: CASSRRGADTQYF. The CDR3 DNA reads as TGTGCCAGCAGCCGGCGGGGGGCAGATACGCAGTATTTT.

The genes are TRBV6-5 and TRBJ2-1; 9 bases match TRBD2. The CDR3 totals 15 residues. V lost 5 bases and J lost 1; bases outside the gene matches: 3. Germline CDR1 reads MNHEY; CDR2 reads SVGAGI. The CDR3 DNA follows: TGTGCCAGCAGTCAACTAGCGGGTTCCTACAATGAGCAGTTCTTC. It translates to CASSQLAGSYNEQFF.